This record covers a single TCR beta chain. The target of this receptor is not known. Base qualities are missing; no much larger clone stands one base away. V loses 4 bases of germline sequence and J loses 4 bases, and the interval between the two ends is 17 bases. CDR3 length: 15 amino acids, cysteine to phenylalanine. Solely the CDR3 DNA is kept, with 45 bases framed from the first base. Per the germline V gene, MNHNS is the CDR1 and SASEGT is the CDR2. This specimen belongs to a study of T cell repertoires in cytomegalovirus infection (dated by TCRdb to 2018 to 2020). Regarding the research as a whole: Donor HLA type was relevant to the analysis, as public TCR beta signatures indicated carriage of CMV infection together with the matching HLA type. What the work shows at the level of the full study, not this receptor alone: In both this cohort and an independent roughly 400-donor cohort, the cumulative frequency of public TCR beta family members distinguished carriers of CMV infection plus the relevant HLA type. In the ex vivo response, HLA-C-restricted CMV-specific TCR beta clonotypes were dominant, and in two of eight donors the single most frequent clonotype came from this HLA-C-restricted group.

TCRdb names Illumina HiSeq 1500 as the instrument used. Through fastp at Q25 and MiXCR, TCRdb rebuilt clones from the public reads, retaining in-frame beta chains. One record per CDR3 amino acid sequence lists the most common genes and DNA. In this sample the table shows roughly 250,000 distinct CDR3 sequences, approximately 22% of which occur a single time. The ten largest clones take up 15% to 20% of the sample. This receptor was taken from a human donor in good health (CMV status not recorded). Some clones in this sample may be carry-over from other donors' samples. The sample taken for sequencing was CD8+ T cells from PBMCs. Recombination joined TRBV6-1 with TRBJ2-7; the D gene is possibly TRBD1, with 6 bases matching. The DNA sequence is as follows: TGTGCCAGCAGTGCCTACCCCGGACAGAATTACGAGCAGTACTTC. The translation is CASSAYPGQNYEQYF.